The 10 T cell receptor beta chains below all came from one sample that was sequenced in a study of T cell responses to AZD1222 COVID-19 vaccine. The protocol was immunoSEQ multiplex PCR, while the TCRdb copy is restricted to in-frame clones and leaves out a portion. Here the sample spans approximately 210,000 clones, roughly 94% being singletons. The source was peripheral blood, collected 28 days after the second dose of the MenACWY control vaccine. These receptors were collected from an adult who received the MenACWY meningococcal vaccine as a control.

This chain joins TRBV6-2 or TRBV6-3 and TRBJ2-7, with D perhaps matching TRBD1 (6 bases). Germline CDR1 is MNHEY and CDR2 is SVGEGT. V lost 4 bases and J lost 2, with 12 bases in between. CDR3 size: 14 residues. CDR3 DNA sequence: TGTGCCAGCAGTTCTCAGGGGTTCCCCTACGAGCAGTACTTC. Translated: CASSSQGFPYEQYF.

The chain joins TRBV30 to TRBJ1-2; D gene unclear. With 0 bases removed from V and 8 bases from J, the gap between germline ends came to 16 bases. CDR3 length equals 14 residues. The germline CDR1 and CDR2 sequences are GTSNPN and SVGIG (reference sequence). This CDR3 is CAWSVSGPTLGYTF. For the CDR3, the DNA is TGTGCCTGGAGTGTAAGTGGACCCACTTTAGGCTACACCTTC.

CDR3 coding DNA: TGTGCCAGCAGCCTAACCTCCTATAATTCACCCCTCCACTTT. It encodes CASSLTSYNSPLHF. The chain links TRBV14 to TRBJ1-6; D not resolved. The germline V gene has CDR1 SGHDN and CDR2 FVKESK. Trimming took 4 bases from V and 0 from J, leaving 4 bases between them. The CDR3 has 14 amino acids.

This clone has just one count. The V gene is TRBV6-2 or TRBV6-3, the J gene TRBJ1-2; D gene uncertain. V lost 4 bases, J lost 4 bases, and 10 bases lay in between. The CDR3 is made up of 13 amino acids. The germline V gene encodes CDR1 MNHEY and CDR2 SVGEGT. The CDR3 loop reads CASSLFDSYGYTF. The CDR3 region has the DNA TGTGCCAGCAGTTTATTTGATAGCTATGGCTACACCTTC.

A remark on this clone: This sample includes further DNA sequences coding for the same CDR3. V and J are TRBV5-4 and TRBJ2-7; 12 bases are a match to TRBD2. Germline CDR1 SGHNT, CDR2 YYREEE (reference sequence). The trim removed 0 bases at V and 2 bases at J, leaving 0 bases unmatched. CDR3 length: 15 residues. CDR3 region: CASSLGLAGAYEQYF. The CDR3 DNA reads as TGTGCCAGCAGCTTGGGACTAGCGGGGGCCTACGAGCAGTACTTC.

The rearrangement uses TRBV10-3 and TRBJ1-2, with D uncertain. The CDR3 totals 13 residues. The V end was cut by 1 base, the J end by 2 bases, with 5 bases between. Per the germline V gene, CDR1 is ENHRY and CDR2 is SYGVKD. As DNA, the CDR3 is TGTGCCATCAGTGAGTTACAGAACTATGGCTACACCTTC. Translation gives CAISELQNYGYTF.

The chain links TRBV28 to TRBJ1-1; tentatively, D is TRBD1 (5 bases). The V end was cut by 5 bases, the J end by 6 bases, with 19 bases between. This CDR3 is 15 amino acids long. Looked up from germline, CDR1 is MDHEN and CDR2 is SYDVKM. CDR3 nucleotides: TGTGCCAGCAGTGAGACGACAGAGGGAGGCTCTGAAGCTTTCTTT. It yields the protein CASSETTEGGSEAFF.

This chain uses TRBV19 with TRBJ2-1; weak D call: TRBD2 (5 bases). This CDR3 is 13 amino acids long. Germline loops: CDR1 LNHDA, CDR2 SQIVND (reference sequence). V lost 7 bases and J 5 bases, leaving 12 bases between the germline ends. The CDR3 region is CASNSTINNEQFF. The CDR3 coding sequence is TGTGCCAGTAATTCGACTATTAACAATGAGCAGTTCTTC.

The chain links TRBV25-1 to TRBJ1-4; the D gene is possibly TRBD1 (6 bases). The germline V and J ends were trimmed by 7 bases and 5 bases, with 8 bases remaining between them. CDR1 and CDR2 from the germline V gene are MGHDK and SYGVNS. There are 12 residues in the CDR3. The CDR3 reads CASTGTNEKLFF. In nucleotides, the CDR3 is TGTGCCAGCACAGGGACAAATGAAAAACTGTTTTTT.

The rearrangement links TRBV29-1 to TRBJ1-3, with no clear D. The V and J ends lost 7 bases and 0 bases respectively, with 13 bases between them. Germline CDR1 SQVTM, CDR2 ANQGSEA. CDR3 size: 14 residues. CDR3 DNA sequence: TGCAGCGCCGGGTCGGGCTCCTCTGGAAACACCATATATTTT. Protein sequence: CSAGSGSSGNTIYF.